The present TCR beta chain was sequenced within a study of a mutant IDH1 vaccine in newly diagnosed glioma. Study-wide findings and caveats: Among all patients, vaccine-induced immune responses occurred in around 94%.

Trimming shortened V by 5 bases and J by 7 bases, and 17 bases separated the two germline ends. The CDR3 covers 14 residues. The germline CDR1 and CDR2 sequences are SEHNR and FQNEAQ (reference sequence). This clone was observed a handful of times. The antigen is not known. The time point was: week 47, end of study. All doses held 300 ug of mutant IDH1 20-mer peptide, with topical imiquimod. TCRdb's copy holds only in-frame clones and misses some; the assay was immunoSEQ multiplex PCR. This table holds around 50,000 clones, approximately 65% found once. V is TRBV7-9 and J is TRBJ1-2; D remains unclear. This TCR derives from a man between 35 and 55 years old with glioma. Some clones in this sample may be carry-over from other donors' samples. The material was peripheral blood mononuclear cells (PBMCs), obtained from a glioma patient whose treatment included an IDH1 peptide vaccine. The CDR3 region is CASSRPGLVGGYTF. The CDR3, as DNA: TGTGCCAGCAGCCGACCCGGACTAGTCGGTGGCTACACCTTC.